Presented here are 3 T cell receptor beta chains from one specimen sequenced in a study of blood T cell repertoires in COVID-19. The data were produced by immunoSEQ multiplex PCR, yet TCRdb's version contains in-frame clones alone and is incomplete. The data show more than 95,000 clones, approximately 87% seen once. The sample consisted of peripheral blood. All receptors derive from a middle-aged man with acute or convalescent COVID-19.

This chain uses TRBV29-1 with TRBJ2-1; perhaps TRBD1 as D (7 bases). Germline values: CDR1 SQVTM, CDR2 ANQGSEA. The CDR3 contains 12 residues. The V end lost 4 bases, the J end lost 10 bases, and 14 bases lay between the germline ends. The DNA for the CDR3 is TGCAGCGTTGTGGAGGGGGCGGGCGAGCAGTTCTTC. Its translation: CSVVEGAGEQFF.

The chain has TRBV27 and TRBJ2-7, with TRBD1 matching over 11 bases. V lost 3 bases and J lost 4; bases outside the gene matches: 8. The germline V gene has CDR1 MNHEY and CDR2 SMNVEV (reference sequence). The CDR3 spans 16 residues. The CDR3: CASSLKSGQGAYEQYF. In DNA, the CDR3 is TGTGCCAGCAGTTTGAAGTCCGGACAGGGGGCTTACGAGCAGTACTTC.

This clone was detected only once. This chain links TRBV6-5 with TRBJ1-3, with no clear D. The CDR3 extends over 14 amino acids. V lost 7 bases and J lost 4, with 14 bases in between. CDR1 is MNHEY and CDR2 is SVGAGI in the germline V gene. The DNA for the CDR3 is TGTGCCAGCACGGCCGGGGTGCGAGGAAACACCATATATTTT. It is translated as CASTAGVRGNTIYF.